These 26 T cell receptor beta chains share one sample of origin, sequenced in a study of blood T cells in healthy people across ages (dated by TCRdb to between 2015 and 2016). Library construction relied on 5' RACE. The instrument given in TCRdb is Illumina HiSeq 2500. A second PCR of about 6 to 11 cycles was run with a J-beta primer mix and a sample-barcoded 5' primer. TCRdb passed the public sequencing reads through fastp at Q25 and MiXCR, retaining productive beta sequences. Records with the same CDR3 protein are collapsed into one entry carrying the most frequent genes and DNA. Within this sample are about 1.8 million distinct CDR3 sequences, with around 50% of them counted one time only. Over 2% of the sample is taken by the ten largest. Input material: blood. These receptors were taken from a woman aged 40 to 50 in good health.

A few counts support this clonotype. The chain has TRBV7-9 and TRBJ2-5; perhaps D is TRBD1 or TRBD2 (6 bases each). V lost 8 bases and J lost 2, with 18 bases in between. Germline CDR1 reads SEHNR; CDR2 reads FQNEAQ (reference sequence). This CDR3 is 15 amino acids long. CDR3 nucleotide sequence: TGTGCCAGCGGCCACAGACAGGCGGGACAAGAGACCCAGTACTTC. Amino acids: CASGHRQAGQETQYF. The full variable domain, in which reference TRBV7-9 and TRBJ2-5 provide the parts outside the CDR3, is DTGVSQNPRHKITKRGQNVTFRCDPISEHNRLYWYRQTLGQGPEFLTYFQNEAQLEKSRLLSDRFSAERPKGSFSTLEIQRTEQGDSAMYLCASGHRQAGQETQYFGPGTRLLVL.

The rearrangement uses TRBV5-1 and TRBJ1-6; 7 bases fit TRBD1. This CDR3 region has 16 residues. V shed 5 bases, J shed 5 bases, and the junction held 10 bases outside the gene matches. Germline lookup yields CDR1 SGHRS and CDR2 YFSETQ. In DNA, the CDR3 is TGCGCCAGCAGAGAACAGGGGAGGGCCAATAATTCACCCCTCCACTTT. Its translation: CASREQGRANNSPLHF.

This clonotype has just a few counts. The genes are TRBV29-1 and TRBJ2-3; TRBD1 aligns across 9 bases. The germline gives CDR1 SQVTM, CDR2 ANQGSEA. V lost 1 base, J lost 7 bases, and 9 bases stayed unmatched. The CDR3 totals 15 residues. Written as DNA, the CDR3 is TGCAGCGTTGAAGGGTGGGACAGGGACTTAAATACGCAGTATTTT. As protein: CSVEGWDRDLNTQYF.

This clonotype was picked up a small number of times. The V call is TRBV7-2, the J call TRBJ2-7; the match to TRBD2 covers 12 bases. Trimming at V came to 7 bases and at J to 3 bases, leaving 4 bases not matched to a gene. Germline V gives CDR1 SGHTA, CDR2 FQGNSA. The CDR3 covers 14 residues. This chain's CDR3 is CASTRLAGVYEQYF. CDR3 DNA sequence: TGTGCCAGCACCCGACTAGCGGGGGTCTACGAGCAGTACTTC.

CDR3 region: CSALLDRYYGYTF. In nucleotides, the CDR3 is TGCAGTGCCCTATTGGACAGATACTATGGCTACACCTTC. The J gene is TRBJ1-2, the V gene TRBV20-1; the D gene is possibly TRBD1 (6 bases). The CDR3 extends over 13 amino acids. Germline lookup yields CDR1 DFQATT and CDR2 SNEGSKA (reference sequence). Trimming cost V 6 bases and J 3 bases, with 14 bases left between them.

The V call is TRBV19, the J call TRBJ2-7, with D unclear. The ends were cut back, 3 bases at V and 4 bases at J, with 13 bases in the middle. The CDR3 sequence is 14 residues long. Germline loops: CDR1 LNHDA, CDR2 SQIVND (reference sequence). CDR3 loop: CASSINGKRYEQYF. The CDR3 DNA follows: TGTGCCAGTAGTATTAACGGAAAACGTTACGAGCAGTACTTC.

This clonotype was detected a few times. The rearrangement joins TRBV4-3 to TRBJ2-4, with TRBD2 identical over 14 bases. The junction had 5 bases not matched to a gene; V was cut back by 1 base and J by 0 bases. The CDR3 runs 19 residues. Germline CDR1 is LGHNA and CDR2 is YSLEER. The CDR3 loop reads CASSQVGTSGGLAKNIQYF. The DNA for the CDR3 is TGCGCCAGCAGCCAAGTGGGGACTAGCGGGGGTCTAGCCAAAAACATTCAGTACTTC.

CDR3 in amino acids: CASSPSPQGNYGYTF. DNA for the CDR3: TGTGCCAGCAGCCCCAGCCCACAGGGGAACTATGGCTACACCTTC. The V call is TRBV7-6, the J call TRBJ1-2; 7 nucleotides line up with TRBD1. With 5 bases clipped from V and 2 bases from J, the junction kept 8 bases outside the gene matches. CDR1 and CDR2 (germline): SGHVS, FNYEAQ. This CDR3 has 15 amino acids.

The chain combines TRBV2 with TRBJ1-4, with D unresolved. This CDR3 contains 14 residues. Between the trimmed V and J ends, which lost 4 bases and 8 bases, there was a span of 14 bases. Germline V gene data show CDR1 as SNHLY and CDR2 as FYNNEI. The CDR3 sequence is CASSGTLRGEKLFF. DNA for the CDR3: TGTGCCAGCAGTGGCACCCTCCGTGGCGAAAAACTGTTTTTT.

A few counts support this clonotype. The rearrangement uses TRBV5-1 and TRBJ2-7; D possibly corresponds to TRBD2 (5 bases). Matching the DNA end better, TRBJ2-5 makes the J call doubtful. Germline CDR1 SGHRS, CDR2 YFSETQ. This CDR3 has 14 amino acids. Here the CDR3 reads CASSRTGDQETQYF. CDR3 coding DNA: TGCGCCAGCAGCAGAACCGGGGACCAAGAGACCCAGTACTTC.

The V gene is TRBV20-1, the J gene TRBJ2-3, with D perhaps TRBD1 or TRBD2 (6 bases each). V was trimmed by 5 bases and J by 0 bases, leaving 15 bases between them. CDR3 length: 15 amino acids. Germline CDR1 reads DFQATT; CDR2 reads SNEGSKA (reference sequence). The CDR3 nucleotides are TGCAGTGCTGGAGGAGGGGGGCCGAGCACAGATACGCAGTATTTT. Encoded protein: CSAGGGGPSTDTQYF.

The chain combines TRBV20-1 with TRBJ1-2, with a possible D match to TRBD1 (5 bases). Per germline, CDR1 DFQATT and CDR2 SNEGSKA (reference sequence). The CDR3 consists of 13 residues. The V end lost 3 bases, the J end lost 0 bases, and 8 bases lay between the germline ends. CDR3 residues: CSASMGANYGYTF. The DNA for the CDR3 is TGCAGTGCTAGTATGGGGGCTAACTATGGCTACACCTTC.

The rearrangement links TRBV25-1 to TRBJ1-4; no definite D call. Germline lookup yields CDR1 MGHDK and CDR2 SYGVNS. V was clipped by 3 bases and J by 5 bases, with 13 bases between them. The CDR3 totals 15 residues. CDR3 sequence reads: CASSDVGLLNEKLFF. The DNA for the CDR3 is TGTGCCAGCAGTGACGTCGGACTTCTAAATGAAAAACTGTTTTTT.

V gene TRBV4-1 combines with J gene TRBJ2-7; tentative D call: TRBD2 (5 bases). Germline assignment: CDR1 MGHRA and CDR2 YSYEKL. The CDR3 spans 15 residues. With 0 bases removed from V and 4 bases from J, the gap between germline ends came to 13 bases. CDR3 amino acids: CASSQDRDSGYEQYF. The CDR3 nucleotides read TGCGCCAGCAGCCAAGATAGGGATTCGGGGTACGAGCAGTACTTC.

This clonotype was observed a handful of times. The chain joins TRBV20-1 to TRBJ1-2; D is undetermined. Looked up from germline, CDR1 is DFQATT and CDR2 is SNEGSKA (reference sequence). Trimming shortened V by 4 bases and J by 4 bases, and 19 bases separated the two germline ends. The CDR3 consists of 15 residues. DNA of the CDR3: TGCAGTGCTACGGCTGAACTCCTACTTAGCTATGGCTACACCTTC. Translated: CSATAELLLSYGYTF.

The chain has TRBV6-6 and TRBJ1-5; D might be TRBD1 (6 bases). V was trimmed by 10 bases and J by 0 bases, leaving 22 bases between them. This CDR3 is 17 amino acids long. Germline V CDR1 and CDR2: MNHNY, SVGAGI (reference sequence). The CDR3 reads CATMGRGGDNSNQPQHF. CDR3 nucleotide sequence: TGTGCCACTATGGGGAGAGGGGGGGATAATAGCAATCAGCCCCAGCATTTT.

V is TRBV7-2 and J is TRBJ2-5; 13 bases agree with TRBD2. Germline loops: CDR1 SGHTA, CDR2 FQGNSA. Trimming at V came to 0 bases and at J to 4 bases, leaving 8 bases not matched to a gene. The CDR3 loop spans 18 amino acids. The CDR3 region is CASSLAPTSGGAGETQYF. In nucleotides, the CDR3 is TGTGCCAGCAGCTTAGCCCCTACTAGCGGGGGGGCCGGAGAGACCCAGTACTTC.

J is TRBJ2-3 and V is TRBV14; D unclear. Germline-derived CDR1 and CDR2 are SGHDN and FVKESK. CDR3 length: 15 residues. V lost 4 bases and J 3 bases, leaving 14 bases between the germline ends. Written as DNA, the CDR3 is TGTGCCAGCAGCCCACAGTCCTGGGCGACAGATACGCAGTATTTT. Amino acids: CASSPQSWATDTQYF.

This chain uses TRBV2 with TRBJ1-2; unclear D gene. The CDR3 covers 12 residues. CDR1 is SNHLY and CDR2 is FYNNEI in the germline V gene. V was cut by 7 bases and J by 0 bases, with 6 bases left in between. The CDR3 region is CASNFANYGYTF. CDR3 coding DNA: TGTGCCAGCAACTTCGCTAACTATGGCTACACCTTC. The entire variable domain, with the rest obtained from reference TRBV2 and TRBJ1-2, is as follows: EPEVTQTPSHQVTQMGQEVILRCVPISNHLYFYWYRQILGQKVEFLVSFYNNEISEKSEIFDDQFSVERPDGSNFTLKIRSTKLEDSAMYFCASNFANYGYTFGSGTRLTVV.

This chain connects TRBV9 to TRBJ2-1; a possible D gene is TRBD2 (5 bases). The CDR3 runs to 14 residues. Trimming took 2 bases from V and 5 from J, leaving 11 bases between them. The germline CDR1 and CDR2 sequences are SGDLS and YYNGEE. The CDR3: CASSVGFGDNEQFF. CDR3 DNA: TGTGCCAGCAGCGTGGGGTTCGGGGACAATGAGCAGTTCTTC.

The V and J genes are TRBV6-2 or TRBV6-3 and TRBJ2-5; 9 bases map to TRBD2. Germline loops: CDR1 MNHEY, CDR2 SVGEGT. V lost 6 bases, J lost 11 bases, and 7 bases stayed unmatched. The CDR3 spans 12 residues. The CDR3 here is CASSQGLALQYF. CDR3 DNA sequence: TGTGCCAGCAGCCAGGGACTAGCTCTTCAGTACTTC.

The chain has TRBV6-5 and TRBJ1-1, with D possibly matching TRBD1 (6 bases). Between the trimmed V and J ends, which lost 6 bases and 5 bases, there was a span of 16 bases. This CDR3 is 14 amino acids long. Germline values: CDR1 MNHEY, CDR2 SVGAGI. The chain's CDR3 is CASSPVGGRTEAFF. The CDR3, as DNA: TGTGCCAGCAGCCCCGTGGGGGGGCGAACTGAAGCTTTCTTT.

The chain has TRBV25-1 and TRBJ2-7, with a tentative D call TRBD1 (6 bases). Germline lookup yields CDR1 MGHDK and CDR2 SYGVNS. The CDR3 runs 16 residues. Trimming removed 2 bases from V and 0 bases from J, with 14 bases in between. The CDR3 region is CASSEGDTWSSYEQYF. The CDR3 nucleotides are TGTGCCAGCAGTGAAGGGGACACTTGGAGCTCCTACGAGCAGTACTTC.

The V gene is TRBV6-5, the J gene TRBJ2-5; D ambiguous. The CDR3 is 15 amino acids. Trimming cost V 0 bases and J 4 bases, with 12 bases left between them. Germline loops: CDR1 MNHEY, CDR2 SVGAGI. CDR3 loop: CASSYSGALPETQYF. The CDR3 coding sequence is TGTGCCAGCAGTTACTCGGGCGCCCTCCCAGAGACCCAGTACTTC.

The J gene is TRBJ1-1, the V gene TRBV9; 7 nucleotides line up with TRBD1. CDR1 and CDR2 from the germline V gene are SGDLS and YYNGEE. J lost 4 bases, V lost 0 bases, and 6 bases had no gene match. The CDR3 extends over 15 amino acids. The CDR3 spells CASSVVPGGITEAFF. DNA for the CDR3: TGTGCCAGCAGCGTAGTCCCAGGGGGTATCACTGAAGCTTTCTTT.

This clonotype has only one observation. The J gene is TRBJ2-3, the V gene TRBV6-1, with TRBD1 as a possible D gene (6 bases). V shed 3 bases and J shed 5 bases, with 15 bases lying between them. Germline loops: CDR1 MNHNS, CDR2 SASEGT. The CDR3 runs 15 residues. The CDR3 DNA is TGTGCCAGCAGTGAGGTGACAGGCCTAGGAGATACGCAGTATTTT. Translation: CASSEVTGLGDTQYF.